What follows is one T cell receptor beta chain and its context. These data originate in a study of T cells expressing NK-cell markers. Study summary: Sorted T-cell subsets CD3+CD56+NKG2C+, CD3+CD56+NKG2C- and CD3+CD56-NKG2C+ were TCR beta-sequenced.

Germline CDR1 SGHRS, CDR2 YFSETQ. The CDR3 is 15 amino acids. The authors made TCR beta cDNA libraries by 5'RACE template switching. This switching added a universal primer site and UMIs. TCRdb re-called the 5' RACE reads; one entry per CDR3 protein, DNA not given. Its clone listing holds roughly 150,000 distinct CDR3 sequences. The sample taken for sequencing was blood T cells: a sorted CD56 or NKG2C T cell subset, CD4+ or CD8+ T cells, or bulk PBMC T cells (not recorded which). The clonotype originates from a man aged 18 to 69 in good health. The chain combines TRBV5-1 with TRBJ2-3; the D call of TRBD1 rests on TCRdb alone, since no DNA is present to check it. The CDR3 is CASSSTAGDADTQYF. Full variable domain (outside the CDR3, taken from reference TRBV5-1 and TRBJ2-3): KAGVTQTPRYLIKTRGQQVTLSCSPISGHRSVSWYQQTPGQGLQFLFEYFSETQRNKGNFPGRFSGRQFSNSRSEMNVSTLELGDSALYLCASSSTAGDADTQYFGPGTRLTVL.